Included here is one TCR beta chain sequence, with context. Its antigen is currently unknown. The identical CDR3 is also encoded by other nucleotide sequences in the sample. This sample was included in a study of shared clonotypes between healthy human individuals. Naive CD8 cells were CD45RO-negative, positively selected for CCR7, excluding terminally differentiated effector memory CD45RA+ cells. Sequenced by immunoSEQ multiplex PCR; TCRdb stores in-frame clones only, minus some. Of a few million clones in the sample, just under 95% are singletons; the top ten hold more than 1.5%. Findings and caveats of the study: It was only blood that was sampled, and tissue repertoires likely differ.

This clonotype was obtained from a man aged 18 to 30 in good health. Some clones in this sample may be carry-over from other donors' samples. Sequencing was performed on naive CD8+ T cells from PBMCs.

The CDR3 spells CASSFRAGNTGELFF. The CDR3 DNA sequence: TGTGCCAGCAGTTTTCGAGCGGGGAACACCGGGGAGCTGTTTTTT. The V call is TRBV28, the J call TRBJ2-2, with D perhaps matching TRBD2 (6 bases). Germline V gives CDR1 MDHEN, CDR2 SYDVKM. The CDR3 length is 15 residues. Deletions cut 3 bases from V and 1 base from J, with 9 bases between. The whole variable domain, remainder taken from reference TRBV28 and TRBJ2-2, is DVKVTQSSRYLVKRTGEKVFLECVQDMDHENMFWYRQDPGLGLRLIYFSYDVKMKEKGDIPEGYSVSREKKERFSLILESASTNQTSMYLCASSFRAGNTGELFFGEGSRLTVL.